This record looks at one TCR beta chain sequence and its context. Antigen unknown. These data are taken from a study of monozygotic twins with inflammatory bowel disease. Germline V gene data show CDR1 as DFQATT and CDR2 as SNEGSKA (reference sequence). There are 15 residues in the CDR3. UMIs with a 6-nucleotide sample barcode were added by template switching. Reanalyzing the 5' RACE reads, TCRdb keeps one entry per CDR3 protein, without DNA. This sample's table reports about 330,000 distinct CDR3 sequences. The template was total RNA from whole blood, with no T cell sorting. Notes on the study in general: IBD patients displayed reduced TCRbeta diversity (inverse Simpson) when set against healthy co-twins.

V usage is TRBV20-1 and J usage is TRBJ2-1; the D call of TRBD2 rests on TCRdb alone, since no DNA is present to check it. The clonotype was recovered from a human donor with ulcerative colitis or Crohn's disease, or a healthy co-twin of an affected twin (not recorded which). The specimen sequenced was blood. CDR3 sequence: CSAPQGAATYNEQFF.